Below are 10 T cell receptor beta chains sequenced from a single sample in a study of technical replicates of blood from a few donors. Sequencing was performed with immunoSEQ multiplex PCR; in TCRdb, only in-frame clones are kept and a portion is missing. The sample holds 45,000 to 60,000 clones, 91% seen once. The specimen sequenced was PBMCs. These receptors all come from a human donor in good health. Some clones in this sample may be carry-over from other donors' samples.

In this sample, this clone turned up once. The chain has TRBV4-3 and TRBJ2-3, with 11 bases that match TRBD2. The CDR3 totals 19 residues. V was pared by 0 bases and J by 0 bases, with 8 bases of the junction left unmatched. CDR1 and CDR2 (germline): LGHNA, YSLEER. CDR3 nucleotide sequence: TGCGCCAGCAGCCAAGACCTAGCGGGGGGTACTACTAGCACAGATACGCAGTATTTT. Translated: CASSQDLAGGTTSTDTQYF.

The chain recombines TRBV27 with TRBJ2-3; tentative D call: TRBD2 (5 bases). This CDR3 contains 14 residues. Germline CDR1 MNHEY, CDR2 SMNVEV (reference sequence). Trimming cost V 3 bases and J 0 bases, with 7 bases left between them. The CDR3, as DNA: TGTGCCAGCAGTTTGGTAGCGAGCACAGATACGCAGTATTTT. As protein: CASSLVASTDTQYF.

This chain links TRBV19 with TRBJ1-2; TRBD1 aligns across 8 bases. With V trimmed by 9 bases and J by 5 bases, 8 bases remained unmatched. Germline loops: CDR1 LNHDA, CDR2 SQIVND (reference sequence). This CDR3 has 13 amino acids. The CDR3 DNA reads as TGTGCCAGCCTGGACAGGGTGGGGTATGGCTACACCTTC. Its protein product is CASLDRVGYGYTF.

V is TRBV5-5 and J is TRBJ2-7, with 11 positions matching TRBD2. There are 16 residues in the CDR3. CDR1 is SGHKS and CDR2 is YYEKEE in the germline V gene (reference sequence). The trim removed 0 bases at V and 4 bases at J, leaving 6 bases unmatched. The CDR3 region is CASSLAGTSGLYEQYF. Written as DNA, the CDR3 is TGTGCCAGCAGCTTGGCGGGGACTAGCGGATTATACGAGCAGTACTTC. The variable domain in full, completed from reference TRBV5-5 and TRBJ2-7, reads DAGVTQSPTHLIKTRGQQVTLRCSPISGHKSVSWYQQVLGQGPQFIFQYYEKEERGRGNFPDRFSARQFPNYSSELNVNALLLGDSALYLCASSLAGTSGLYEQYFGPGTRLTVT.

V is TRBV6-4 and J is TRBJ2-5; 10 nucleotides agree with TRBD2. This CDR3 comprises 16 residues. The junction had 8 bases not matched to a gene; V was cut back by 3 bases and J by 4 bases. Germline V gene sequence: CDR1 MRHNA, CDR2 SNTAGT. In nucleotides, the CDR3 is TGTGCCAGCAGTGAAGGAGCCAGCGGGGGGGCAGAGACCCAGTACTTC. Translating gives CASSEGASGGAETQYF.

The chain carries TRBV15 and TRBJ1-1; D unresolved. Trimming pared 1 base from V and 1 base from J, leaving 7 bases between. CDR1 is LNHNV and CDR2 is YYDKDF in the germline V gene (reference sequence). The length of the CDR3 is 14 residues. CDR3: CATSRAEGNTEAFF. CDR3 DNA: TGTGCCACCAGCAGAGCCGAGGGGAACACTGAAGCTTTCTTT.

The CDR3: CASSDSRVLSYEQYF. The CDR3 coding sequence is TGTGCCAGCAGTGATAGCCGGGTCCTTTCCTACGAGCAGTACTTC. The chain joins TRBV25-1 to TRBJ2-7; D unclear. The CDR3 extends over 15 amino acids. From germline, CDR1 is MGHDK and CDR2 SYGVNS. V was trimmed by 3 bases and J by 1 base, leaving 13 bases between them.

The rearrangement joins TRBV5-6 to TRBJ2-3; D may be TRBD1 (6 bases). Germline CDR1 SGHDT, CDR2 YYEEEE. CDR3 length: 14 residues. Trimming pared 2 bases from V and 7 bases from J, leaving 14 bases between. The CDR3 is CASSLRGHANTQYF. CDR3 in DNA: TGTGCCAGCAGCTTAAGGGGACATGCAAATACGCAGTATTTT.

The genes are TRBV7-9 and TRBJ2-7; no definite D call. Trimming removed 4 bases at V and 6 bases at J, with 13 bases between. The germline V gene has CDR1 SEHNR and CDR2 FQNEAQ (reference sequence). The CDR3 has 13 residues. The CDR3 protein is CASSSSAYGEQYF. The CDR3 coding sequence is TGTGCCAGCAGCTCCTCAGCGTACGGCGAGCAGTACTTC.

The chain combines TRBV30 with TRBJ2-7; D is unclear. Deletions cut 0 bases from V and 9 bases from J, with 9 bases between. The CDR3 totals 11 residues. Germline CDR1 GTSNPN, CDR2 SVGIG (reference sequence). The CDR3 sequence is CAWSVNSGQYF. The CDR3 DNA is TGTGCCTGGAGTGTAAATTCCGGGCAGTACTTC. The full variable domain, its missing parts supplied by reference TRBV30 and TRBJ2-7, is SQTIHQWPATLVQPVGSPLSLECTVEGTSNPNLYWYRQAAGRGLQLLFYSVGIGQISSEVPQNLSASRPQDRQFILSSKKLLLSDSGFYLCAWSVNSGQYFGPGTRLTVT.